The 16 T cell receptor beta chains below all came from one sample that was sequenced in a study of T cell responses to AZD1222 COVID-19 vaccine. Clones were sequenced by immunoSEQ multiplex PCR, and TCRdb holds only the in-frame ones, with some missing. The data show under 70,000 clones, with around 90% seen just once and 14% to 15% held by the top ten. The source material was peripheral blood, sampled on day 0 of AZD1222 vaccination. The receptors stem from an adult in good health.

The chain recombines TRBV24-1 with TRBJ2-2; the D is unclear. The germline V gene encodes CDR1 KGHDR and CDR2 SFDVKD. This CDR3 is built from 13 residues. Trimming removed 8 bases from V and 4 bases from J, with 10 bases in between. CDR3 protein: CATTETSTGELFF. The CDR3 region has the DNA TGTGCCACCACTGAAACGTCCACCGGGGAGCTGTTTTTT.

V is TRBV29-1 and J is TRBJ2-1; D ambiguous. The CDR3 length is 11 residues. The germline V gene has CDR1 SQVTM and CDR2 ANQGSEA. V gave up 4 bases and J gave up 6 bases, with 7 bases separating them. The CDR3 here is CSVVSPNEQFF. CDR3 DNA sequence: TGCAGCGTTGTGTCTCCCAATGAGCAGTTCTTC.

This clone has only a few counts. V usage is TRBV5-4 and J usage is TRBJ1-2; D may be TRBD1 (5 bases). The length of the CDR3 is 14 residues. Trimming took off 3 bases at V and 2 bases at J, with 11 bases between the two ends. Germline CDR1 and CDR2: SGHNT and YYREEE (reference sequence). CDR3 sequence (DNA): TGTGCCAGCAGCTCACAAGGGACCAACTATGGCTACACCTTC. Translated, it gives CASSSQGTNYGYTF.

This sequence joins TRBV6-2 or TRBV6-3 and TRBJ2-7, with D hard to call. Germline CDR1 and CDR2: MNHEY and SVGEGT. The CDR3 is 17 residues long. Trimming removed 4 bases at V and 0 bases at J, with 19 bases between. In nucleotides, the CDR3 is TGTGCCAGCAGTTGGAGATCAGCCCTGTCGAGCTCCTACGAGCAGTACTTC. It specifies CASSWRSALSSSYEQYF.

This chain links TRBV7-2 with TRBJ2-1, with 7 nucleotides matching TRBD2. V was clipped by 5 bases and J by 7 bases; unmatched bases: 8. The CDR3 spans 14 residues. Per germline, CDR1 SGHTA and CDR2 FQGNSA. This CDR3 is CASSPSGGSNEQFF. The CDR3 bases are TGTGCCAGCAGCCCCTCTGGCGGGAGTAATGAGCAGTTCTTC.

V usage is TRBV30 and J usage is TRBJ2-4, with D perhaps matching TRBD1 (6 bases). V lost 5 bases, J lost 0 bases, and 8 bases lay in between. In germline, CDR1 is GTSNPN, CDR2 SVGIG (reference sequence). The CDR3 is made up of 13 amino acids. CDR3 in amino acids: CAWAQGAKNIQYF. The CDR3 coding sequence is TGTGCCTGGGCACAGGGAGCCAAAAACATTCAGTACTTC.

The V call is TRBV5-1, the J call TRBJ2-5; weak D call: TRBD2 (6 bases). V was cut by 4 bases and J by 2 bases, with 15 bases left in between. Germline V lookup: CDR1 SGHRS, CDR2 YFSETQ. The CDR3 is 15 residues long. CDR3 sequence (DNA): TGCGCCAGCAGCCTGGGTGGCGGGACTCAAGAGACCCAGTACTTC. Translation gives CASSLGGGTQETQYF.

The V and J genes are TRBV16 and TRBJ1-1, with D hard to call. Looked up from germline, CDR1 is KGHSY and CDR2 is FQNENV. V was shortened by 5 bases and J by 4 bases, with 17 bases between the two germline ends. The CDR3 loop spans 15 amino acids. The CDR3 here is CASSGRHSGSTEAFF. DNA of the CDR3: TGTGCCAGCAGCGGACGACACAGTGGATCCACTGAAGCTTTCTTT. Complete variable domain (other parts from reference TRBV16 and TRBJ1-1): GEEVAQTPKHLVRGEGQKAKLYCAPIKGHSYVFWYQQVLKNEFKFLISFQNENVFDETGMPKERFSAKCLPNSPCSLEIQATKLEDSAVYFCASSGRHSGSTEAFFGQGTRLTVV.

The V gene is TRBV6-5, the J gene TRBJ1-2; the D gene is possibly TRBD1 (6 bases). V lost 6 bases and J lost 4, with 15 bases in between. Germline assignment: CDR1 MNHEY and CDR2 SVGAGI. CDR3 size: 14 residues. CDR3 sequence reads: CASSRDKASYGYTF. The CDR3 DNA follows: TGTGCCAGCAGCCGGGACAAGGCGAGCTATGGCTACACCTTC.

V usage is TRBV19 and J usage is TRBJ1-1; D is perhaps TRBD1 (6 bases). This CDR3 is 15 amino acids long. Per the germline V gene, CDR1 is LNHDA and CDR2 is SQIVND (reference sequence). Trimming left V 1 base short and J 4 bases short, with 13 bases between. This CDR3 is CASSIGGGSGTEAFF. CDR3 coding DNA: TGTGCCAGTAGTATAGGAGGGGGATCGGGCACTGAAGCTTTCTTT.

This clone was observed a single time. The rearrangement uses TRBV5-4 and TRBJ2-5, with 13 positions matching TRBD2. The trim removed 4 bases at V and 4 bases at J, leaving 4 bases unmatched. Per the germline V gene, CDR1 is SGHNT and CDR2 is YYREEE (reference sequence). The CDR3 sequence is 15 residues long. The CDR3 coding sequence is TGTGCCAGCAGCCAGGGACTAGCGGGACCAGAGACCCAGTACTTC. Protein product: CASSQGLAGPETQYF.

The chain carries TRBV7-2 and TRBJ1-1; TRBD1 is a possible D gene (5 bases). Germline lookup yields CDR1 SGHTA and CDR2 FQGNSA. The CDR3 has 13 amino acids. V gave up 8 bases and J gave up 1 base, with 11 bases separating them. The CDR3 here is CASSVGANTEAFF. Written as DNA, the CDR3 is TGTGCCAGCTCAGTAGGGGCGAACACTGAAGCTTTCTTT.

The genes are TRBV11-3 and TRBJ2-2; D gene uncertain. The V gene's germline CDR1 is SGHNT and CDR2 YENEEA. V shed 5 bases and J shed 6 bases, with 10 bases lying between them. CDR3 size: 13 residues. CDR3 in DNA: TGTGCCAGCAGCGCCAGTCGGGCCGGGGAGCTGTTTTTT. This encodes CASSASRAGELFF.

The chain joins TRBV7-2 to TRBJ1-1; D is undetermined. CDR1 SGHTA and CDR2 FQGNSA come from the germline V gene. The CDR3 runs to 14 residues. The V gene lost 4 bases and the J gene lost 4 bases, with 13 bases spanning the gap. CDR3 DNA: TGTGCCAGCAGCTCGATTGCGGGCGGCACTGAAGCTTTCTTT. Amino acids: CASSSIAGGTEAFF.

CDR3 sequence (DNA): TGTGCCAGCAGCGGTAGGACAGGGGGTATCACTGAAGCTTTCTTT. Amino acids: CASSGRTGGITEAFF. This sequence joins TRBV7-9 and TRBJ1-1; 10 bases align to TRBD1. The CDR3 consists of 15 residues. The germline gives CDR1 SEHNR, CDR2 FQNEAQ (reference sequence). V lost 5 bases to trimming and J lost 4 bases; unmatched junction nucleotides: 7.

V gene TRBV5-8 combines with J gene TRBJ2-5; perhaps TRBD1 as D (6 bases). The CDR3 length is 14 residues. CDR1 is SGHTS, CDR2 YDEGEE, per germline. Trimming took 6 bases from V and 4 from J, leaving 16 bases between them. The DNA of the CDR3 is TGTGCCAGCAAACTCCCCAGGGGCGCAGAGACCCAGTACTTC. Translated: CASKLPRGAETQYF. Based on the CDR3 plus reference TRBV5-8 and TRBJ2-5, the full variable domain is EAGVTQSPTHLIKTRGQQATLRCSPISGHTSVYWYQQALGLGLQFLLWYDEGEERNRGNFPPRFSGRQFPNYSSELNVNALELEDSALYLCASKLPRGAETQYFGPGTRLLVL.